This record looks at one T cell receptor (beta chain) sequence and its context. Its cognate antigen has yet to be identified. Per-nucleotide qualities are absent, and no much larger clonotype sits a single base away. PBMC libraries used mostly 450 to 500 ng of input genomic DNA for deep sequencing, with six replicates per sample. Following the manufacturer's instructions, the team built TCRbeta libraries using the immunoSEQ hsTCRbeta kit. The finished libraries were brought together in one pool at 2.5 to 3.5 nM, which was then read using an Illumina NovaSeq 6000 S4 flow cell. Regarding the original processing steps: The immunoSEQ Analyzer handled quality control and preprocessing of the raw data. The analysis was restricted to productive rearrangements, with each unique CDR3 amino acid sequence defining a clonotype. Using the R package tcR, the researchers computed the Gini-Simpson index as their estimate of repertoire clonality. Gini indices were compared with Student's t test, and associations with tumor size change were assessed by Pearson correlation. TCRdb re-hosts the immuneACCESS table, in-frame sequences only. Its copies lack some clones; in the studies checked, an unresolved V gene accounts for under half of them, and the cause for the rest is not known. The D gene and trimming were derived from the DNA, and the V and J assignments and clone size from that table. The sample has more than 25,000 clones on record, 80% of them singletons. Around 3.1% of the sample is taken by the ten largest.

The CDR3 spans 15 residues, from the cysteine through the phenylalanine. Only the CDR3 DNA is retained, 45 bases long and in frame from the first base. Compared with germline, V lacks 4 bases and J lacks 6 bases; bases without a gene match: 7. Looking up the germline V gene yields CDR1 MNHEY and CDR2 SVGAGI. The sample comes from a study of neoadjuvant anti-PD-1 for oral cavity cancer (TCRdb year 2021). Context from the whole study: Before undergoing curative-intent surgical resection, most patients got three to four biweekly nivolumab doses at 3 mg/kg. For patients who did not progress, a fourth nivolumab dose was given around day 43, followed by definitive surgical resection on days 50-56. Responders were defined as patients with complete response, partial response or stable disease by RECIST 1.1; non-responders were defined as patients with progression. A roughly 30% response rate was observed in the parent correlative cohort, in which around twelve patients were included. Broad study findings and their caveats: TCR analyses included only a few patients per response group, and the authors called for larger cohorts for validation. After neoadjuvant nivolumab, T cell clonality (Gini index) in PBMCs was significantly higher in non-responders than in responders. A higher pretreatment blood Treg/Th17 ratio correlated with both higher pretreatment blood TCRbeta clonality and lower post-treatment tumor TCRbeta clonality.

What this sample's time point label stands for: after neoadjuvant nivolumab, at surgical resection. Patients were newly diagnosed with stage II-IVA oral cavity squamous cell carcinoma and had received no prior systemic or radiation treatment. Everyone in the cohort had locally advanced, HPV-negative oral cavity squamous cell carcinoma. Peripheral blood mononuclear cells were analyzed directly, without maintenance or expansion in culture. The samples were obtained from a longitudinal correlative study of a single-arm phase II trial testing neoadjuvant nivolumab in oral cavity squamous cell carcinoma. Subject-matched pre- and post-treatment PBMCs and tumors from three responders and three non-responders were subjected to genomic DNA-based TCRbeta sequencing. Peripheral blood mononuclear cells were collected once before nivolumab treatment and again after treatment, at the time of surgery. The Maxwell RSC DNA from Cells kit was used to extract genomic DNA from PBMCs.

The material was PBMCs, obtained after nivolumab (anti-PD-1) treatment. Recombination connected TRBV6-5 to TRBJ1-2, with 11 bases matching TRBD1. The receptor comes from a person between 35 and 79 years old with oral cavity squamous cell carcinoma. The nucleotides read TGTGCCAGCAGTTCGCGGACAGGGGGCGATCATGGCTACACCTTC. Its protein reads: CASSSRTGGDHGYTF.